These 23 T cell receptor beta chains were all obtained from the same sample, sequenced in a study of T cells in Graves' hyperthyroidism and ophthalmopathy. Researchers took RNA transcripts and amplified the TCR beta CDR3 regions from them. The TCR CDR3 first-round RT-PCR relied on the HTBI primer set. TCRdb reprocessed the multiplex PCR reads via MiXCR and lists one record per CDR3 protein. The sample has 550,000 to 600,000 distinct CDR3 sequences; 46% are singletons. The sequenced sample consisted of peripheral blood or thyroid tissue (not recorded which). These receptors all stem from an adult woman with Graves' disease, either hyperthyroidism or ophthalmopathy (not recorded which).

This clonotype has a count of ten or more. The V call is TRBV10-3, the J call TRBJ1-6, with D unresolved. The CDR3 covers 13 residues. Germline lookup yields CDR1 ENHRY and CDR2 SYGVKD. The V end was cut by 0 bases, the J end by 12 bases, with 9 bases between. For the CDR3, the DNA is TGTGCCATCAGTGAGTCCATCGCCGGACCCCTCCACTTT. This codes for CAISESIAGPLHF.

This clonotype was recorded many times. DNA of the CDR3: TGTGCCAGCAGCCATCCCGGGACTAGCGGCTACGAGCAGTACTTC. As protein: CASSHPGTSGYEQYF. The V and J genes are TRBV4-2 and TRBJ2-7; 11 bases agree with TRBD2. V lost 3 bases, J lost 3 bases, and 4 bases stayed unmatched. Germline V gene sequence: CDR1 LGHNA, CDR2 YNFKEQ. The CDR3 length is 15 residues.

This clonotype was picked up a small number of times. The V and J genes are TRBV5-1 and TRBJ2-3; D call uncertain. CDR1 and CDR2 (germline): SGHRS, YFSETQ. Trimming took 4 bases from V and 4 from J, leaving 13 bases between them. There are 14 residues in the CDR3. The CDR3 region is CASSPDPSSDTQYF. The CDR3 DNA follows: TGCGCCAGCAGCCCTGATCCCTCCTCAGATACGCAGTATTTT.

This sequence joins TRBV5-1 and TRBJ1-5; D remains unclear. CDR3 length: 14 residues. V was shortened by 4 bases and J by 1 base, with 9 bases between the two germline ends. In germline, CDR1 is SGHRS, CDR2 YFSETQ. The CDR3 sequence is CASSVGLSNQPQHF. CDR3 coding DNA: TGCGCCAGCAGCGTAGGACTAAGCAATCAGCCCCAGCATTTT. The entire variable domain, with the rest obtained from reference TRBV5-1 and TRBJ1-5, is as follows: KAGVTQTPRYLIKTRGQQVTLSCSPISGHRSVSWYQQTPGQGLQFLFEYFSETQRNKGNFPGRFSGRQFSNSRSEMNVSTLELGDSALYLCASSVGLSNQPQHFGDGTRLSIL.

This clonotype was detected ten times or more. The CDR3 protein is CASSLVGGPGTVGYEQYF. In DNA, the CDR3 is TGTGCCAGCAGCTTAGTCGGTGGCCCAGGGACTGTCGGGTACGAGCAGTACTTC. This rearrangement joins TRBV7-2 to TRBJ2-7, with D tentatively TRBD2 (6 bases). Germline CDR1 SGHTA, CDR2 FQGNSA. This CDR3 contains 18 residues. The V and J ends lost 1 base and 4 bases respectively, with 23 bases between them.

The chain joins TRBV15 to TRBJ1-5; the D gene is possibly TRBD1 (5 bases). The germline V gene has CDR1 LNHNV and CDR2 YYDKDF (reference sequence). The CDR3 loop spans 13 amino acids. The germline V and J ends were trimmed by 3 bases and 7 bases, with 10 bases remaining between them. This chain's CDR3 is CATSSPEGQPQHF. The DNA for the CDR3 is TGTGCCACCAGCAGCCCGGAGGGGCAGCCCCAGCATTTT.

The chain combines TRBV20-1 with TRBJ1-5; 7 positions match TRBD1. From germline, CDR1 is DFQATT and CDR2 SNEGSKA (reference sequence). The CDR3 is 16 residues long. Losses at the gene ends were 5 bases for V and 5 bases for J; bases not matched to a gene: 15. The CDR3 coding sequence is TGCAGTGCTCCTCTTGTGGGGCGACAGGGAGATCAGCCCCAGCATTTT. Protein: CSAPLVGRQGDQPQHF.

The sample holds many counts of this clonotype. CDR3 protein: CASSPRDASSGNTIYF. For the CDR3, the DNA is TGTGCCAGCAGCCCGCGGGACGCTAGCTCTGGAAACACCATATATTTT. The chain joins TRBV7-9 to TRBJ1-3; D is perhaps TRBD1 (5 bases). Trimming removed 5 bases at V and 0 bases at J, with 14 bases between. The CDR3 covers 16 residues. Germline CDR1 SEHNR, CDR2 FQNEAQ (reference sequence).

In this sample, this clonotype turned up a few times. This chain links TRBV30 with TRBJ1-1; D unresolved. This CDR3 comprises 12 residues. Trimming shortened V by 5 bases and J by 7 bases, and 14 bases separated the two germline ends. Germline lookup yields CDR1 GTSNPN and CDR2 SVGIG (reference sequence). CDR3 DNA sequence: TGTGCCTGGGGACCGTATGGGATTGAAGCTTTCTTT. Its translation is CAWGPYGIEAFF.

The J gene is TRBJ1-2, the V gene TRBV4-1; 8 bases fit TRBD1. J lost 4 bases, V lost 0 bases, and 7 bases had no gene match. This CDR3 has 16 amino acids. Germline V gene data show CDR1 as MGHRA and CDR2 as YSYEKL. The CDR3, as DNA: TGCGCCAGCAGCCAAGAGAGCAGGGGGCGCGCCTATGGCTACACCTTC. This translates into CASSQESRGRAYGYTF.

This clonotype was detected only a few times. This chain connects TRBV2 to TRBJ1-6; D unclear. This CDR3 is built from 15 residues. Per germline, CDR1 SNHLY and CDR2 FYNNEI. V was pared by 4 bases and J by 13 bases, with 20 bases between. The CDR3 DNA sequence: TGTGCCAGCAGTGGCGAGGCTTATAGCAATCAGCCCCTCCACTTT. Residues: CASSGEAYSNQPLHF. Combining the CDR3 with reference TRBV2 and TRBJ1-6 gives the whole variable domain EPEVTQTPSHQVTQMGQEVILRCVPISNHLYFYWYRQILGQKVEFLVSFYNNEISEKSEIFDDQFSVERPDGSNFTLKIRSTKLEDSAMYFCASSGEAYSNQPLHFGNGTRLTVT.

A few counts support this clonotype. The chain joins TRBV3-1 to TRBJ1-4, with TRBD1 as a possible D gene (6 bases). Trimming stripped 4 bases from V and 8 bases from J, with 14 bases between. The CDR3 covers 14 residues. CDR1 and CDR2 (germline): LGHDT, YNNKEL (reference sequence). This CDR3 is CASSPGTTDEKLFF. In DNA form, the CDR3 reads TGTGCCAGCAGCCCCGGGACAACGGACGAAAAACTGTTTTTT.

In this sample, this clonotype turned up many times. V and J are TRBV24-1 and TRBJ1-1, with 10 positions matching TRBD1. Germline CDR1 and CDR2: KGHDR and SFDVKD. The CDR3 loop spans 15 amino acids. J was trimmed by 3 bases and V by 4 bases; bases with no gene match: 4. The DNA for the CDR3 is TGTGCCACCAGTGACTCCGGGACAGGGGACACTGAAGCTTTCTTT. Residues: CATSDSGTGDTEAFF.

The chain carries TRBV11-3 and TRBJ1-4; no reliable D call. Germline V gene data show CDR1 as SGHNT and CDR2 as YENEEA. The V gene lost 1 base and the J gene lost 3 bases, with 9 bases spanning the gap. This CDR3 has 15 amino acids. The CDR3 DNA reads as TGTGCCAGCAGCTTAGTACCCGGGGCTAATGAAAAACTGTTTTTT. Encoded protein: CASSLVPGANEKLFF. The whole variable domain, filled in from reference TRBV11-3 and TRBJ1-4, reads EAGVVQSPRYKIIEKKQPVAFWCNPISGHNTLYWYLQNLGQGPELLIRYENEEAVDDSQLPKDRFSAERLKGVDSTLKIQPAELGDSAVYLCASSLVPGANEKLFFGSGTQLSVL.

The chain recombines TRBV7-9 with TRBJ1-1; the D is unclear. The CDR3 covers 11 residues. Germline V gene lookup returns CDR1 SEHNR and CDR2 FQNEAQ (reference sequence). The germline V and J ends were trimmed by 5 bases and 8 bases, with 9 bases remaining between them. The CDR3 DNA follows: TGTGCCAGCAGCCCCCGTCCCGAAGCTTTCTTT. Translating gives CASSPRPEAFF.

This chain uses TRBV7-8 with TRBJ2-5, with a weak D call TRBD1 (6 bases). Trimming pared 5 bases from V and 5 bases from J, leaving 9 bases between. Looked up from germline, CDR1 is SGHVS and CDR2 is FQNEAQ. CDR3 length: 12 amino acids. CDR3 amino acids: CASSTDRETQYF. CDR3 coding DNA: TGTGCCAGCAGCACAGACAGGGAGACCCAGTACTTC.

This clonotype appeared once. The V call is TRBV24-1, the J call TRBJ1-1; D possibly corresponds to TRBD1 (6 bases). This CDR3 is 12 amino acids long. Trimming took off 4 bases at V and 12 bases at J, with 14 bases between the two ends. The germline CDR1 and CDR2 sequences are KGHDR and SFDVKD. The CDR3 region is CATSEPGHKTFF. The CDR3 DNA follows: TGTGCCACCAGTGAACCGGGACATAAAACTTTCTTT.

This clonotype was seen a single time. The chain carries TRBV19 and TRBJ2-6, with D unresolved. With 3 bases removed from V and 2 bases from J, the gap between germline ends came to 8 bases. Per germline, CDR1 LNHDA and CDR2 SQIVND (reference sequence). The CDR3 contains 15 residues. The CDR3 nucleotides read TGTGCCAGTAGTATCCAGGCGGCTGGGGCCAACGTCCTGACTTTC. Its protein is CASSIQAAGANVLTF.

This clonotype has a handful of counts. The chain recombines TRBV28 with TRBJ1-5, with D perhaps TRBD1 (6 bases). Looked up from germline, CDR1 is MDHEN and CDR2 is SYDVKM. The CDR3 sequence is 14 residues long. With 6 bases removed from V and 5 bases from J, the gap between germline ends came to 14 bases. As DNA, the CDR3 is TGTGCCAGCAGGTTAATGACAGGTTATCAGCCCCAGCATTTT. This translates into CASRLMTGYQPQHF.

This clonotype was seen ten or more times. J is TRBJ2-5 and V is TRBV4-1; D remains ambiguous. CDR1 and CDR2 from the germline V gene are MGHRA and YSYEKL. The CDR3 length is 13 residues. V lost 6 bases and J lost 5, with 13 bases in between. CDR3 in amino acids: CASSLYHRETQYF. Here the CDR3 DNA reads TGCGCCAGCAGTCTATATCACCGGGAGACCCAGTACTTC.

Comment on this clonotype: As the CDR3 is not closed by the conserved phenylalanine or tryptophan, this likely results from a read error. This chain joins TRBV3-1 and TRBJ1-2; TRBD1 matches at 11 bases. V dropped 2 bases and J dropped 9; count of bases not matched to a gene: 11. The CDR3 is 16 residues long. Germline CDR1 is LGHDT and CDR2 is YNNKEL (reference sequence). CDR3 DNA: TGTGCCAGCAGCCAAACCGGGACAGGGGGACACCTTCGCTACACCCTC. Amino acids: CASSQTGTGGHLRYTL.

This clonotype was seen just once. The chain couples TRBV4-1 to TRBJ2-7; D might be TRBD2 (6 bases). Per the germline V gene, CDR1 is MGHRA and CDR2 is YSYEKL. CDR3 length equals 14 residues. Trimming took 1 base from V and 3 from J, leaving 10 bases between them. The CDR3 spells CASSQAGLDYEQYF. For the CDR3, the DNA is TGCGCCAGCAGCCAAGCGGGACTGGACTACGAGCAGTACTTC.

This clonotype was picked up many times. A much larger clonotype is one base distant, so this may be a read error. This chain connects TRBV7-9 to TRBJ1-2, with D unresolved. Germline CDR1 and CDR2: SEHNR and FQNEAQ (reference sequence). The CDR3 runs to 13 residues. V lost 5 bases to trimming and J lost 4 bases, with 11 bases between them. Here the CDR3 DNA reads TGTGCCAGCAGCCGCGGACGGGGCTATGGCTACACCTTC. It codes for CASSRGRGYGYTF.